This is a list of T cell receptor beta chains from one sample in a study of beta chain features in type 1 diabetes. Clones were read by immunoSEQ multiplex PCR, and TCRdb kept only the in-frame ones, dropping some. The table shows roughly 700,000 clones, with 13% occurring only once. Sequencing was carried out using naive CD4+ T cells from blood. The receptors come from a man between 18 and 29 years old with type 1 diabetes. CDR3s include the opening cysteine and the closing phenylalanine or tryptophan. A D gene is named only where the DNA matches it firmly. Only part of the rows carry a size: once, few, many, or a class if the clone is expanded.

cdr3_aa,cdr3_nt,clone_size,d_call,v_call,j_call
CASSPGTHPRDEQFF,TGTGCCAGCAGCCCAGGGACTCACCCTAGGGATGAGCAGTTCTTC,-,-,TRBV14,TRBJ2-1
CAWSREANEKLFF,TGTGCCTGGAGTAGGGAAGCTAATGAAAAACTGTTTTTT,few,-,TRBV30,TRBJ1-4
CASSELAIGELFF,TGTGCCAGCAGTGAGTTAGCCATCGGGGAGCTGTTTTTT,few,-,TRBV6-1,TRBJ2-2
CASSNAGGTLYGYTF,TGTGCCAGCAGCAACGCCGGGGGGACACTCTATGGCTACACCTTC,-,-,TRBV7-9,TRBJ1-2
CASSLGTLNTEAFF,TGTGCCAGCAGCTTAGGGACTTTGAACACTGAAGCTTTCTTT,-,-,TRBV7-9,TRBJ1-1
CASSGRGLSTDTQYF,TGTGCCAGTAGCGGACGGGGACTGAGCACAGATACGCAGTATTTT,-,-,TRBV19,TRBJ2-3
CASSEQDRGGETQYF,TGTGCCAGCAGTGAACAGGATAGGGGAGGCGAGACCCAGTACTTC,-,-,TRBV2,TRBJ2-5
CASSQEGVIGSNQPQHF,TGCGCCAGCAGCCAAGAGGGGGTTATAGGGAGCAATCAGCCCCAGCATTTT,-,-,TRBV4-1,TRBJ1-5
CASSADSYNEQFF,TGCGCCAGCAGCGCGGACTCCTACAATGAGCAGTTCTTC,-,-,TRBV5-1,TRBJ2-1
CAWRNSFPNSPLHF,TGTGCCTGGAGGAACAGCTTCCCAAATTCACCCCTCCACTTT,few,-,TRBV30,TRBJ1-6
CASSPRQLTYEQYF,TGTGCCAGTAGTCCCCGCCAACTTACCTACGAGCAGTACTTC,-,-,TRBV19,TRBJ2-7
CAWSWGTANTEAFF,TGTGCCTGGAGTTGGGGAACAGCGAACACTGAAGCTTTCTTT,-,-,TRBV30,TRBJ1-1
CASSLRTGGADGYTF,TGTGCCAGCAGCTTACGGACAGGGGGCGCGGATGGCTACACCTTC,-,TRBD1,TRBV9,TRBJ1-2
CASSLQLASTQYF,TGTGCCAGCAGTTTACAACTCGCATCTACGCAGTATTTT,few,-,TRBV27,TRBJ2-3
CASSLIAGGHNEQFF,TGCGCCAGCAGCTTGATAGCGGGGGGCCACAATGAGCAGTTCTTC,few,TRBD2,TRBV5-1,TRBJ2-1
CASTSGTGDEKLFF,TGTGCCAGCACTTCCGGGACAGGGGATGAAAAACTGTTTTTT,few,TRBD1,TRBV28,TRBJ1-4
CASSSYRVDTEAFF,TGTGCCAGCAGCTCATACAGGGTGGACACTGAAGCTTTCTTT,-,-,TRBV7-8,TRBJ1-1
CAISESADSGNTIYF,TGTGCCATCAGTGAGTCTGCCGACTCTGGAAACACCATATATTTT,-,-,TRBV10-3,TRBJ1-3
CASSSPGEQYF,TGTGCCAGCAGTTCACCCGGCGAGCAGTACTTC,-,-,TRBV27,TRBJ2-7
CASGPGTGASPLHF,TGTGCCAGCGGCCCTGGGACAGGGGCATCACCCCTCCACTTT,-,TRBD1,TRBV7-9,TRBJ1-6
CAISLNQRGTEAFF,TGTGCCATCAGCTTGAACCAACGCGGCACTGAAGCTTTCTTT,-,-,TRBV10-3,TRBJ1-1
CASNEGGVGVREKLFF,TGTGCCAGCAACGAGGGTGGGGTCGGGGTTCGTGAAAAACTGTTTTTT,few,-,TRBV4-2,TRBJ1-4
CASSFPQANEQFF,TGTGCCAGCAGTTTTCCCCAAGCCAATGAGCAGTTCTTC,-,-,TRBV28,TRBJ2-1
CASSLAGYTF,TGTGCCAGCAGCTTAGCAGGCTACACCTTC,-,-,TRBV7-9,TRBJ1-2
CASRREGAMNTEAFF,TGTGCCAGCAGGCGCGAGGGGGCGATGAACACTGAAGCTTTCTTT,-,TRBD1,TRBV2,TRBJ1-1
CASRPQGSVNSPLHF,TGCGCCAGCAGACCACAGGGTTCAGTGAATTCACCCCTCCACTTT,few,-,TRBV4-1,TRBJ1-6
CASTPQGSGTEAFF,TGTGCCAGCACCCCACAGGGTTCGGGCACTGAAGCTTTCTTT,few,-,TRBV14,TRBJ1-1
CASSLASEGRYYEQYF,TGTGCCAGCAGCTTAGCCTCCGAAGGACGGTACTACGAGCAGTACTTC,-,-,TRBV11-3,TRBJ2-7
CASSPPDRAFTEAFF,TGTGCCAGCAGCCCACCCGACAGGGCCTTCACTGAAGCTTTCTTT,-,TRBD1,TRBV7-8,TRBJ1-1
CSVVGQKSSYEQYF,TGCAGCGTTGTCGGGCAGAAGAGCTCCTACGAGCAGTACTTC,few,-,TRBV29-1,TRBJ2-7